The text below deals with one TCR beta chain. This entry comes from a study of blood T cell repertoires in COVID-19. The wider study: Samples representing acute and convalescent COVID-19 were sourced from the United States, Italy and Spain.

The authors' processing: It was from reference gene primer amplification that nucleated cell counts were estimated. Some clones are missing from TCRdb's copy, which holds only in-frame ones; the method was immunoSEQ multiplex PCR. V and J calls and clone size are as listed in that table; D and trimming were resolved from the DNA. The sample includes roughly 240,000 clones, 65% to 90% seen only once; the top ten take 5.1%. Per germline, CDR1 SGHRS and CDR2 YFSETQ. The CDR3 runs to 14 residues. V trimming: 3 bases; J trimming: 2 bases; junction bases outside the gene matches: 5. This clonotype was obtained from a man aged 45-60 years with COVID-19, enrolled during active disease. What was sequenced was peripheral blood. The rearrangement joins TRBV5-1 to TRBJ2-7, with TRBD1 matching 7 bases. The CDR3: CASSSQGFPYEQYF. CDR3 coding DNA: TGCGCCAGCAGCTCACAGGGGTTCCCCTACGAGCAGTACTTC.